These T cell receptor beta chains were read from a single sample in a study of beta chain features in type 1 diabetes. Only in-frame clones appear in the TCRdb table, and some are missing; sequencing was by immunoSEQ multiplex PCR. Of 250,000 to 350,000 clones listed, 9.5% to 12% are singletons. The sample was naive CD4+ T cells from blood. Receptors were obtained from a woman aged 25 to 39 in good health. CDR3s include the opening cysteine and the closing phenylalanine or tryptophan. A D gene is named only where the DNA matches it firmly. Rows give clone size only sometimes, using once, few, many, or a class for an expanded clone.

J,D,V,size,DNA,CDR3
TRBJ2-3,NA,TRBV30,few,TGTGCCTGGAGTGCAAGAGGTCGGAGGGATACGCAGTATTTT,CAWSARGRRDTQYF
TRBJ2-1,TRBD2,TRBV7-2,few,TGTGCCAGCAGCTTAGAGCCTAGCGGTTACAATGAGCAGTTCTTC,CASSLEPSGYNEQFF
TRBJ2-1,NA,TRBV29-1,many,TGCAGCGTTGAAGCCCCTCTGGCGGGAGAGCAGTTCTTC,CSVEAPLAGEQFF
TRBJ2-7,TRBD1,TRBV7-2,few,TGTGCCAGCAGCTTACAGACAGGGGAGTACGAGCAGTACTTC,CASSLQTGEYEQYF
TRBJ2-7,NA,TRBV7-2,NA,TGTGCCAGCAGCTTAGAAGTCGGCAGACTCTCCTACGAGCAGTACTTC,CASSLEVGRLSYEQYF
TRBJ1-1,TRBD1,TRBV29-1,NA,TGCAGCGTTGAAGAGGGACAGGGGGAAATAACTGAAGCTTTCTTT,CSVEEGQGEITEAFF
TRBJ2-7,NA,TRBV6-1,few,TGTGCCAGCAATCAAATCTACGAGCAGTACTTC,CASNQIYEQYF
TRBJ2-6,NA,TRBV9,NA,TGTGCCAGCAGCGTAGAAGGGAGCTCTGGGGCCAACGTCCTGACTTTC,CASSVEGSSGANVLTF
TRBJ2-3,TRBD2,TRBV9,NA,TGTGCCAGCAGCGTAGATTCGGGAGGACCAGATACGCAGTATTTT,CASSVDSGGPDTQYF
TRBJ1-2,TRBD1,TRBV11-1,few,TGTGCCAGCACCGAGACAGGGGGATATGGCTACACCTTC,CASTETGGYGYTF
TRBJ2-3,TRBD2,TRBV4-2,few,TGTGCCAGCAGCCAAGAGTTCGCGGGAGGGCCTAAAGATACGCAGTATTTT,CASSQEFAGGPKDTQYF
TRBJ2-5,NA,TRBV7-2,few,TGTGCCAGCAGCTTAAACGGCCTAGGCGATGAGACCCAGTACTTC,CASSLNGLGDETQYF
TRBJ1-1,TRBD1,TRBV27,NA,TGTGCCAGCAGTTTACCCCCCGACAGGGAGAACACTGAAGCTTTCTTT,CASSLPPDRENTEAFF
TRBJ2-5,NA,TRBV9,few,TGTGCCAGCAGCGTAGCTGGCGGGACCCAGTACTTC,CASSVAGGTQYF
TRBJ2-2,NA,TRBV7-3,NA,TGTGCCAGCAGCTTACGCGGGACGAACACCGGGGAGCTGTTTTTT,CASSLRGTNTGELFF
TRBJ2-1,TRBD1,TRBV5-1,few,TGCGCCAGCAGCTTGGTTCGGGACAGGGTGTCCTACAATGAGCAGTTCTTC,CASSLVRDRVSYNEQFF
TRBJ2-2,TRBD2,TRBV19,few,TGTGCCAGTAGTATTGCGGGAGAAACCGGGGAGCTGTTTTTT,CASSIAGETGELFF
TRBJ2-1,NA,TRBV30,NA,TGTGCCTGGGAGGGAGGGGTGAGGACCTCGGTGAAGGGGGTTACAAGCTCCTACAATGAGCAGTTCTTC,CAWEGGVRTSVKGVTSSYNEQFF
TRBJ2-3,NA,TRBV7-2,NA,TGTGCCAGCAGCTACGTCTACGGGAGTGAGGCAGATACGCAGTATTTT,CASSYVYGSEADTQYF
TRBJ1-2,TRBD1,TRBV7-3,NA,TGTGCCAGCAGCGCTCAGGGGGCTTCTGGCTACACCTTC,CASSAQGASGYTF
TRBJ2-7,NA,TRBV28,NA,TGTGCCAGCAGTTTAGGCGGAGGCGGGTACGAGCAGTACTTC,CASSLGGGGYEQYF
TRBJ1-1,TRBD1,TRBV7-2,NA,TGTGCCAGCAGCGAGGGGGCCCATATGAACACTGAAGCTTTCTTT,CASSEGAHMNTEAFF
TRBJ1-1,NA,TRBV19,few,TGTGCCAGTAGTATTTGGGCAGTTGAAGTTGAAGCTTTCTTT,CASSIWAVEVEAFF
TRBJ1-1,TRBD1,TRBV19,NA,TGTGCCAGTAGTCGGGACAGGGCTCTTGGTGAAGCTTTCTTT,CASSRDRALGEAFF
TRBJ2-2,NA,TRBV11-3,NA,TGTGCCAGCAGCTTAGTGTCAGGGGCGGCCGGGGAGCTGTTTTTT,CASSLVSGAAGELFF
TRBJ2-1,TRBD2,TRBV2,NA,TGTGCCAGCAGGCGGGAGAAGGGCAATGAGCAGTTCTTC,CASRREKGNEQFF
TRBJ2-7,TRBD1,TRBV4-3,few,TGCGCCAGCAGCCCATCCCGGGACAGGGCTTACGAGCAGTACTTC,CASSPSRDRAYEQYF
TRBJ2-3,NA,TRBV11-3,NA,TGTGCCAGCAGCACGGGGGGCACAGATACGCAGTATTTT,CASSTGGTDTQYF
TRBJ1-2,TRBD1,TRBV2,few,TGTGCCAGCACCGCCCGGGACAGGAACTATGGCTACACCTTC,CASTARDRNYGYTF
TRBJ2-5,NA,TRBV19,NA,TGTGCCAGTAATCATCGGGACCAAGAGACCCAGTACTTC,CASNHRDQETQYF
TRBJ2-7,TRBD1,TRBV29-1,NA,TGCAGCGTTGGGGGAAGGACAGGGAGCTACGAGCAGTACTTC,CSVGGRTGSYEQYF
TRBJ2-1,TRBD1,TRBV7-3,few,TGTGCCAGCAGCTTAAGGGACAGGTACAATGAGCAGTTCTTC,CASSLRDRYNEQFF
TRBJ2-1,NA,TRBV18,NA,TGTGCCAGCTCACCGAAGGACAAAGGGGGTGAGCAGTTCTTC,CASSPKDKGGEQFF
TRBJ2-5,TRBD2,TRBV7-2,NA,TGTGCCAGCAGCTTACAAGCGGGGACGATCAAAGAGACCCAGTACTTC,CASSLQAGTIKETQYF
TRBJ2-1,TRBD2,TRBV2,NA,TGTGCCAGCCGACTAGCTCCCACCCGGAATGAGCAGTTCTTC,CASRLAPTRNEQFF
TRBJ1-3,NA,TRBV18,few,TGTGCCAGCTCACCAGTCTCCCCAGGGGCGAGCTCTGGAAACACCATATATTTT,CASSPVSPGASSGNTIYF
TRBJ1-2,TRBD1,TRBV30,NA,TGTGCCTGGGGGACAGACTTTAACTATGGCTACACCTTC,CAWGTDFNYGYTF
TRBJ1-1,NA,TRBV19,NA,TGTGCCAGTAGTAGCAGGGTAGTAGCTTTCTTT,CASSSRVVAFF
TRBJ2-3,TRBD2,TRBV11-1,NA,TGTGCCAGCAGCTTGGTCCGACTAGCCTCCACGCAGTATTTT,CASSLVRLASTQYF
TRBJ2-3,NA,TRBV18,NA,TGTGCCAGCTCATTAGAAGATACGCAGTATTTT,CASSLEDTQYF
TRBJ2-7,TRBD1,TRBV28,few,TGTGCCAGCAGCCCCCTGGGGACAGGGGCCTACGAGCAGTACTTC,CASSPLGTGAYEQYF
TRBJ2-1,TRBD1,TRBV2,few,TGTGCCAGCAGACAGGGGTCTAATACCTACAATGAGCAGTTCTTC,CASRQGSNTYNEQFF
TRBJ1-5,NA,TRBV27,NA,TGTGCCAGCAGTTTAAGGGGTAACCTCAATCAGCCCCAGCATTTT,CASSLRGNLNQPQHF
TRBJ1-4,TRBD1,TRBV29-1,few,TGCAGCGGGACAGGGGGCTTGGGTGAAAAACTGTTTTTT,CSGTGGLGEKLFF
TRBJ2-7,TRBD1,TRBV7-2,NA,TGTGCCAGCAGCTTAAGGTTTTTGGGGACAGGGAAGAGCGAGCAGTACTTC,CASSLRFLGTGKSEQYF
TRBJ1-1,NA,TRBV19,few,TGTGCCACCTTCGACCGGAGTTGGGGGCGTAACACTGAAGCTTTCTTT,CATFDRSWGRNTEAFF
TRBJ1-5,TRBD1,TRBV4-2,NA,TGTGCCAGCAGCCAACCCGTTGGGACAGGGGGGGAGTATAGCAATCAGCCCCAGCATTTT,CASSQPVGTGGEYSNQPQHF
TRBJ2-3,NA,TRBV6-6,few,TGTGCCAGCAGATTAAGCACAGATACGCAGTATTTT,CASRLSTDTQYF
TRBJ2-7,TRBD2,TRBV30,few,TGTGCCCTGGAGCTTAGCGGGAGGGCGGACGAGCAGTACTTC,CALELSGRADEQYF
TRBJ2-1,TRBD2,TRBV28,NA,TGTGCCAGCAGTTTCTCGACTAGCGGGAGCCTTGGTGAGCAGTTCTTC,CASSFSTSGSLGEQFF
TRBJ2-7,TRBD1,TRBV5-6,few,TGTGCCAGCAGCTGGACAGGGACAGCCTACGAGCAGTACTTC,CASSWTGTAYEQYF
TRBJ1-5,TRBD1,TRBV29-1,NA,TGCAGCGTTCTTTTGTTCCAGGGGGATAATCAGCCCCAGCATTTT,CSVLLFQGDNQPQHF
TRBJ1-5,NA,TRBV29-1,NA,TGCAGCGCCGTGTTCGGGGGGGTGATCAATCAGCCCCAGCATTTT,CSAVFGGVINQPQHF
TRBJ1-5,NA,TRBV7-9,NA,TGTGCCAGCAGCACGACAATGAGCAATCAGCCCCAGCATTTT,CASSTTMSNQPQHF
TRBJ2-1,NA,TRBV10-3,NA,TGTGCCATCAGTGAATCGGGAGCATCATACAATGAGCAGTTCTTC,CAISESGASYNEQFF
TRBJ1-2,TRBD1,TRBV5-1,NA,TGCGCCAGCAGCTTGGGAGGACAGGCGAATGGCTACACCTTC,CASSLGGQANGYTF
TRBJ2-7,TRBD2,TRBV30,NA,TGTGCCTGGAGTGTAAGGCGGGGGATAAACGAGCAGTACTTC,CAWSVRRGINEQYF